This paragraph reports one T cell receptor beta chain. These data come from a study of blood T cell repertoires in COVID-19. Study-wide context: Samples of COVID-19 (acute and convalescent) were obtained from the United States, Italy and Spain. T cells, B-cell-depleted T cells, or PBMCs supplied cDNA or gDNA.

In the authors' workflow: Reference gene primer amplification in the assay estimated nucleated cell counts. TCRdb's table, derived via immunoSEQ multiplex PCR, lists solely in-frame clones and lacks some. V, J and clone size are taken as reported in that table, and D and trimming were inferred from the DNA itself. The profile covers around 16,000 clones, with 70% to 90% appearing a single time and around 50% taken by the ten largest. This CDR3 spans 13 amino acids. V was pared by 5 bases and J by 5 bases, with 5 bases of the junction left unmatched. CDR1 SGHNT and CDR2 YENEEA come from the germline V gene.

What was sequenced was peripheral blood. This TCR came from a man aged 55 to 70 with acute or convalescent COVID-19. The chain is built from TRBV11-3 and TRBJ2-7; 8 bases are shared with TRBD2. In nucleotides, the CDR3 is TGTGCCAGCAGCGCTAATAGCGGGAACGAGCAGTACTTC. Encoded protein: CASSANSGNEQYF.